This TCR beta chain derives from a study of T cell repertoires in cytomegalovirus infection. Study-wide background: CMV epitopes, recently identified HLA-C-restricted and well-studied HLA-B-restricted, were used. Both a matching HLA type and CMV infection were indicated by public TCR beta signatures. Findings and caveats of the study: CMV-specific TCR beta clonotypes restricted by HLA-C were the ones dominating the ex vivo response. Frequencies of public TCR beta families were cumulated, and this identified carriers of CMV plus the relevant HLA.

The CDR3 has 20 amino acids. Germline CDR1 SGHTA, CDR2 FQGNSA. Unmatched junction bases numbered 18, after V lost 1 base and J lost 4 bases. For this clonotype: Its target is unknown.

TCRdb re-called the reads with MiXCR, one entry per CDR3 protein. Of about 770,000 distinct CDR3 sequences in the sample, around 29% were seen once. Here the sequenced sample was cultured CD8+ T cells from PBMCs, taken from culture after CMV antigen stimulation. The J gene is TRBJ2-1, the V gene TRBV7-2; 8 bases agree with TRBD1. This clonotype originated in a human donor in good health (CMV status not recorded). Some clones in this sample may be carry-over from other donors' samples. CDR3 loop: CASSLVWGQDHLLPYNEQFF. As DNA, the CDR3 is TGTGCCAGCAGCTTAGTGTGGGGACAGGATCATCTACTACCTTACAATGAGCAGTTCTTC.